The present TCR beta chain was sequenced within a study of shared clonotypes between healthy human individuals (dated by TCRdb to about 2020). About the investigation overall: Three men and a couple of women, aged 18 to 49 years, made up the cohort. For each donor, three plates each were used for CD4 naive and CD4 memory, two plates were used for CD8 naive, and one plate was used for CD8 memory. To estimate repertoire size and how much clonotype sharing occurs between individuals, the study deeply sequenced the blood TCR repertoires of five healthy adults. To increase sequencing depth and limit assay-specific biases, TCR repertoire library preparation and sequencing were carried out by different laboratories using diverse techniques. Per donor, leukapheresis produced somewhere between about 0.85 and 8.9 billion PBMCs. The investigation overall reported the following: Rarefaction of sorted-subset datasets indicated incomplete sequencing despite the large sequencing depth. Compared with non-shared clonotypes, clonotypes shared by all four sorted-subset donors had higher generation probabilities. Pairwise subsampling led to the expectation that sequencing depth would affect the degree of clonotype sharing among donors. When several donors were compared, the shared fraction of clonotypes was about 5% for naive CD4, roughly 3.3% for naive CD8, 2% to 2.5% for memory CD4, and 0.35% to 0.4% for memory CD8. Sampling was restricted to blood, and TCR repertoires in tissues likely differ from the TCR repertoires found in blood. Because the study included only a small number of donors, the genetic and exposure-history diversity represented was limited. Estimated clonotype richness was generally larger for naive than for memory subsets.

The donors were healthy, HIV-negative adults with no recently reported acute infections or vaccinations. Only Caucasian adults living in Nashville, Tennessee, USA were represented among the donors. CD4+ T cells were enriched by magnetic negative selection, after which naive cells were positively selected on CD45RA and the negative fraction was taken as the memory subset. Blood was obtained by leukapheresis, after which PBMCs were separated by Ficoll-Histopaque density gradient centrifugation and cryopreserved in liquid nitrogen vapor phase. Purity and quantity of every magnetically sorted T cell population were checked by analytical flow cytometry. From each sorted fraction, genomic DNA was isolated and quantified by UV absorbance on a Nanodrop 2000c. Based on the germline V gene, the CDR1 and CDR2 sequences are SGHRS and YFSETQ. The junction shows trimming of 4 bases on V and 0 bases on J, plus 12 bases between the germline ends. The CDR3 contains 15 residues, cysteine and phenylalanine counted. The entry retains the CDR3 DNA only, 45 bases that are in frame from base 1.

As for this clone: What antigen it recognizes has not been identified. One base away there is no much larger clone; base qualities are not given. This sample includes further DNA sequences coding for the same CDR3.

Using the deep immunoSEQ assay, TCR CDR3 regions were amplified from genomic DNA by multiplex PCR. Extracted genomic DNA from each cell subset was distributed evenly across all wells of several immunoSEQ 96-well plates, and each plate was treated as a replicate. For sorted subsets, each replicate PCR was loaded with approximately 200 ng genomic DNA, equivalent to 25,000 to 30,000 T cell genomes. Purified libraries were quantified with a Qubit 3.0 fluorometer, sized on a Bioanalyzer 2100, and re-quantified with the KAPA Library Quantification kit. Every immunoSEQ 96-well plate was sequenced on a separate single-read 150-cycle Illumina NextSeq 550 flow cell. Turning to the authors' computational methods: The immunoSEQ output contained only junctional sequences without quality scores, so filtering could not match that applied to full-length reads. To assign V/J genes and CDR3, sequences were annotated against IMGT germline references using PyIR, a Python wrapper for IgBLAST v1.9. Reads were removed for weak V/J assignments (E-value above 1e-6), missing CDR3, stop codons, out-of-frame junctions, or ambiguous translated residues. V3J clonotypes were defined as sequences sharing an identical inferred V gene, J gene, and CDR3 amino acid sequence. To compute the percentage overlap between repertoires, the number of shared unique clonotypes was divided by the size of the smaller repertoire. Repertoire richness was assessed with RTK rarefaction, the Chao1 estimator, and Recon v2.1 estimates of unobserved clonotypes. OLGA was used to compute generation probabilities for all TCRbeta clonotypes that the gDNA method yielded from four donors. This immuneACCESS table, as held by TCRdb, lists in-frame sequences with V and J called but not all clones. Of the missing ones, under half trace to an unresolved V gene in checked studies; the others have no known cause. V and J calls and clone size are copied from that table; D and trimming were computed from the DNA. For this sample there are nearly 1 million clones; less than 85% appear just once. The ten biggest clones cover about 1.5% of the sample.

The chain links TRBV5-1 with TRBJ2-3, and TRBD2 may be the D gene, going by 5 matching bases. This receptor was identified in a man younger than 35 in good health. The sequenced sample was memory CD4+ T cells sorted from blood. The cell subset or site label for this specimen denotes: CD45RA-negative fraction. The CDR3 protein sequence reads: CASSPRTASTDTQYF. At the DNA level, the sequence is TGCGCCAGCAGCCCGCGGACTGCTAGCACAGATACGCAGTATTTT.